These 5 T cell receptor beta chains share one sample of origin, sequenced in a study of T cell responses to AZD1222 COVID-19 vaccine. Repertoires were generated with immunoSEQ multiplex PCR, while TCRdb's copy carries only in-frame clones and drops some. This sample has approximately 130,000 clones, with over 85% found just once. Specimen: peripheral blood, collected on day 0 of AZD1222 vaccination. The origin of the receptors is an adult in good health.

This sequence joins TRBV4-3 and TRBJ1-2, with a possible D match to TRBD1 (6 bases). This CDR3 has 15 amino acids. V lost 1 base to trimming and J lost 1 base, with 10 bases between them. Germline V gives CDR1 LGHNA, CDR2 YSLEER. CDR3 amino acids: CASSQGTEVNYGYTF. Written as DNA, the CDR3 is TGCGCCAGCAGCCAAGGGACAGAAGTTAACTATGGCTACACCTTC.

The V call is TRBV9, the J call TRBJ2-7, with 8 nucleotides matching TRBD2. CDR1 SGDLS and CDR2 YYNGEE come from the germline V gene. V dropped 3 bases and J dropped 5; count of bases not matched to a gene: 13. The CDR3 length is 16 residues. The CDR3 DNA reads as TGTGCCAGCAGCGAGATTCGAATAGCGGGATTCAACGAGCAGTACTTC. Translation: CASSEIRIAGFNEQYF.

The rearrangement links TRBV6-5 to TRBJ1-1; D perhaps matches TRBD1 (6 bases). Germline CDR1 and CDR2: MNHEY and SVGAGI. V lost 0 bases, J lost 1 base, and 9 bases lay in between. The CDR3 has 15 amino acids. CDR3 coding DNA: TGTGCCAGCAGTTACTCGACGGGACAGAACACTGAAGCTTTCTTT. This sequence encodes CASSYSTGQNTEAFF.

The CDR3 DNA follows: TGTGCCACCAGCAGTGGTAGAGGACAGGGGGTGAATCAGCCCCAGCATTTT. This sequence encodes CATSSGRGQGVNQPQHF. The chain couples TRBV15 to TRBJ1-5, with 10 bases identical to TRBD1. Germline CDR1 reads LNHNV; CDR2 reads YYDKDF (reference sequence). The CDR3 length is 17 residues. V was pared by 3 bases and J by 4 bases, with 9 bases of the junction left unmatched.

The J gene is TRBJ2-2, the V gene TRBV19; D may match TRBD1 or TRBD2 (5 bases each). Germline V gene sequence: CDR1 LNHDA, CDR2 SQIVND (reference sequence). This CDR3 has 15 amino acids. V was trimmed by 5 bases and J by 3 bases, leaving 13 bases between them. CDR3 sequence: CASSPPVGDTGELFF. DNA of the CDR3: TGTGCCAGTAGTCCCCCGGTGGGGGACACCGGGGAGCTGTTTTTT.